In its sample, the clone carrying this TCR beta chain was seen once. This record belongs to a study of blood T cell repertoires in COVID-19. Study context: Acute and convalescent COVID-19 samples came from the United States, Italy and Spain. T cells, B-cell-depleted T cells, or PBMCs provided the cDNA or gDNA that served as material.

Per the study methods: Reference gene primer amplification yielded estimated nucleated cell counts. The method was immunoSEQ multiplex PCR; TCRdb's version includes in-frame clones alone and lacks a portion of them. V and J calls and clone size are those listed in that table; D and trimming were worked out from the DNA. The data hold about 110,000 clones, with around 90% observed a single time. The V end was cut by 0 bases, the J end by 0 bases, with 8 bases between. CDR1 and CDR2 (germline): KGHDR, SFDVKD. The CDR3 consists of 16 residues. The chain carries TRBV24-1 and TRBJ2-1; D gene uncertain. Sample: peripheral blood. The TCR sequence derives from a woman aged 25 to 39 with acute or convalescent COVID-19. CDR3 coding DNA: TGTGCCACCAGTGATTTGAAGGCTAGCTCCTACAATGAGCAGTTCTTC. Translation gives CATSDLKASSYNEQFF.